These 16 T cell receptor beta chains were all obtained from the same sample, sequenced in a study of T cells after yellow fever vaccination (dated by TCRdb to between 2018 and 2021). This specimen's treatment or condition label, interpreted: live attenuated yellow fever vaccine strain. The library was generated by 5' RACE. Sequenced on an Illumina HiSeq 2500. Clones were called with MiXCR by TCRdb after fastp trimmed the public reads at Q25, and only in-frame beta chains were retained. All rows with the same CDR3 protein become a single entry with the most common DNA and genes. This sample is represented by about 360,000 distinct CDR3 sequences; roughly 6.1% of them were singletons. 15% of the sample is held by the ten biggest clonotypes. The input for sequencing was PBMCs, taken 5 days after the yellow fever booster vaccination. The receptors stem from a man aged 25-45 years who received the YFV17D yellow fever vaccine.

The chain couples TRBV12-3 or TRBV12-4 to TRBJ2-3, with TRBD1 matching 9 bases. J was trimmed by 4 bases and V by 3 bases; bases with no gene match: 5. The CDR3 length is 15 residues. The CDR3 coding sequence is TGTGCCAGCAGTTTTAACAGGGGGCGACCAGATACGCAGTATTTT. Translation gives CASSFNRGRPDTQYF.

At least ten counts were recorded for this clonotype. V usage is TRBV12-3 or TRBV12-4 and J usage is TRBJ2-7, with D tentatively TRBD2 (5 bases). Trimming pared 2 bases from V and 5 bases from J, leaving 7 bases between. The CDR3 consists of 12 residues. This CDR3 reads CASSLTGDEQYF. Here the CDR3 DNA reads TGTGCCAGCAGTTTAACCGGGGACGAGCAGTACTTC.

This clonotype was seen many times. The chain links TRBV3-1 to TRBJ1-2, with 7 bases matching TRBD1. CDR1 is LGHDT and CDR2 is YNNKEL in the germline V gene (reference sequence). V lost 4 bases and J lost 2; bases outside the gene matches: 4. This CDR3 region has 14 residues. The CDR3 DNA sequence: TGTGCCAGCAGCCCCAGGGGGGAGAACTATGGCTACACCTTC. Encoded protein: CASSPRGENYGYTF.

This clonotype was detected many times. This chain uses TRBV12-3 or TRBV12-4 with TRBJ2-1; 7 bases align to TRBD2. The V and J ends lost 0 bases and 9 bases, in that order; junction bases with no gene match: 8. The CDR3 has 15 residues. Here the CDR3 DNA reads TGTGCCAGCAGTTTAGCCGGGGGGTTTACGGGTGAGCAGTTCTTC. This translates into CASSLAGGFTGEQFF.

This clonotype showed up many times. The chain employs TRBV18 and TRBJ2-3; D is perhaps TRBD1 or TRBD2 (5 bases each). The CDR3 is made up of 14 amino acids. Trimming took off 3 bases at V and 1 base at J, with 8 bases between the two ends. Germline-derived CDR1 and CDR2 are KGHSH and LQKENI. For the CDR3, the DNA is TGTGCCAGCTCACCTCGGGACGGCACAGATACGCAGTATTTT. Translation: CASSPRDGTDTQYF.

The chain uses TRBV7-9 and TRBJ2-2, with a possible D match to TRBD2 (5 bases). This CDR3 spans 16 amino acids. Trimming removed 5 bases from V and 3 bases from J, with 16 bases in between. From germline, CDR1 is SEHNR and CDR2 FQNEAQ (reference sequence). CDR3: CASSPWTGIYTGELFF. The DNA for the CDR3 is TGTGCCAGCAGCCCGTGGACGGGAATTTACACCGGGGAGCTGTTTTTT.

This clonotype was picked up many times. The chain employs TRBV28 and TRBJ2-5; D may be TRBD2 (6 bases). Germline CDR1 reads MDHEN; CDR2 reads SYDVKM. Between the trimmed V and J ends, which lost 3 bases and 4 bases, there was a span of 15 bases. This CDR3 spans 15 amino acids. This CDR3 is CASSFPTAAGETQYF. The CDR3 region has the DNA TGTGCCAGCAGTTTCCCGACAGCAGCGGGAGAGACCCAGTACTTC. The full variable domain, rest sourced from reference TRBV28 and TRBJ2-5, is DVKVTQSSRYLVKRTGEKVFLECVQDMDHENMFWYRQDPGLGLRLIYFSYDVKMKEKGDIPEGYSVSREKKERFSLILESASTNQTSMYLCASSFPTAAGETQYFGPGTRLLVL.

This rearrangement joins TRBV14 to TRBJ2-2; 7 nucleotides agree with TRBD1. CDR1 is SGHDN, CDR2 FVKESK, per germline. V dropped 0 bases and J dropped 2; count of bases not matched to a gene: 9. This CDR3 region has 18 residues. The CDR3 is CASSQDLGGQLNTGELFF. For the CDR3, the DNA is TGTGCCAGCAGCCAAGATCTTGGGGGACAGTTAAACACCGGGGAGCTGTTTTTT.

Many counts were recorded for this clonotype. The CDR3 DNA follows: TGTGCCAGCAGCTTGGTTAGCGGAACTAATGAGCAGTTCTTC. Its protein product is CASSLVSGTNEQFF. The rearrangement uses TRBV5-6 and TRBJ2-1; weak D call: TRBD2 (6 bases). CDR3 size: 14 residues. V dropped 0 bases and J dropped 7 bases, with 11 bases sitting between them. Germline CDR1 is SGHDT and CDR2 is YYEEEE. Full variable domain (rest looked up from reference TRBV5-6 and TRBJ2-1): DAGVTQSPTHLIKTRGQQVTLRCSPKSGHDTVSWYQQALGQGPQFIFQYYEEEERQRGNFPDRFSGHQFPNYSSELNVNALLLGDSALYLCASSLVSGTNEQFFGPGTRLTVL.

The chain employs TRBV6-1 and TRBJ2-7; 14 bases fit TRBD2. V trimming: 8 bases; J trimming: 2 bases; junction bases outside the gene matches: 5. Germline values: CDR1 MNHNS, CDR2 SASEGT. The CDR3 loop spans 15 amino acids. This CDR3 reads CASGLAGGLAYEQYF. The CDR3 bases are TGTGCCAGCGGACTAGCGGGAGGCCTCGCCTACGAGCAGTACTTC.

This clonotype was detected many times. The CDR3 nucleotides are TGTGCCAGCACCAGGTGGGGGCCTGGCGAGCAGTACTTC. Its protein product is CASTRWGPGEQYF. This chain links TRBV11-2 with TRBJ2-7; D possibly corresponds to TRBD1 (6 bases). CDR1 and CDR2 from the germline V gene are SGHAT and FQNNGV. The length of the CDR3 is 13 residues. Trimming shortened V by 7 bases and J by 6 bases, and 16 bases separated the two germline ends.

This rearrangement joins TRBV25-1 to TRBJ2-1, with a tentative D call TRBD2 (5 bases). V dropped 3 bases and J dropped 4 bases, with 16 bases sitting between them. The CDR3 is 16 amino acids. Per germline, CDR1 MGHDK and CDR2 SYGVNS. DNA of the CDR3: TGTGCCAGCAGTGAGTTCTGGAGGATAAAATACAATGAGCAGTTCTTC. Its protein product is CASSEFWRIKYNEQFF.

This clonotype showed up many times. The gene calls are TRBV7-2 and TRBJ2-3, with D possibly matching TRBD2 (6 bases). The CDR3 consists of 13 residues. The V gene's germline CDR1 is SGHTA and CDR2 FQGNSA. Trimming took off 7 bases at V and 3 bases at J, with 11 bases between the two ends. CDR3 nucleotide sequence: TGTGCCAGCAACGGCGGGATTACAGATACGCAGTATTTT. Translation gives CASNGGITDTQYF.

V usage is TRBV11-1 and J usage is TRBJ2-1, with 14 nucleotides matching TRBD2. Germline assignment: CDR1 SGHAT and CDR2 FQDESV (reference sequence). V shed 4 bases and J 4 bases; nucleotides not matched to a gene: 9. CDR3 length equals 18 residues. The CDR3: CASSSLGLAGERYNEQFF. CDR3 DNA: TGTGCCAGCAGCTCACTGGGACTAGCGGGAGAAAGGTACAATGAGCAGTTCTTC.

At least ten counts were recorded for this clonotype. The chain has TRBV5-1 and TRBJ2-2, with TRBD2 matching 7 bases. CDR3 length: 15 residues. V lost 4 bases, J lost 3 bases, and 6 bases stayed unmatched. CDR1 SGHRS and CDR2 YFSETQ come from the germline V gene. The CDR3 DNA reads TGCGCCAGCAGCCCCACAGCGGGACACACCGGGGAGCTGTTTTTT. Encoded protein: CASSPTAGHTGELFF.

This clonotype was picked up many times. The chain uses TRBV12-3 or TRBV12-4 and TRBJ2-1; 8 bases agree with TRBD2. Unmatched junction bases numbered 9, after V lost 2 bases and J lost 6 bases. The CDR3 totals 16 residues. In DNA, the CDR3 is TGTGCCAGCAGTTTAAGGTTAGCGGGAAGGGTCAATGAGCAGTTCTTC. This sequence encodes CASSLRLAGRVNEQFF.